This T cell receptor (beta chain) was retrieved from a study of beta chain features in type 1 diabetes. Study-wide findings and caveats: The study notes PCR might favor shorter templates equally in patients and controls. Type 1 diabetes patients had fewer VDJ junction insertions and more deletions. Patients with Type 1 diabetes showed moderately but significantly shorter TCRB CDR3s in all four CD4+ subsets.

Expressed TCRB transcripts were sequenced because the entire RNA isolate underwent reverse transcription. The repertoire was sequenced with immunoSEQ multiplex PCR; TCRdb's copy has only in-frame clones and lacks some. The table lists about 700,000 clones, around 15% of them singletons. To note about this clone: As yet, its antigen is unknown.

Via the markers CD45RO/CCR7/CD25/CD127/CD95/CD27, stem cell-like memory, regulatory, central memory and naive CD4+ cells were sorted. V dropped 5 bases and J dropped 4 bases, with 12 bases sitting between them. This CDR3 has 13 amino acids. Germline CDR1 is GTSNPN and CDR2 is SVGIG (reference sequence). The chain uses TRBV30 and TRBJ1-5; D unresolved. The TCR sequence derives from a man between 18 and 35 years old with type 1 diabetes. Material for sequencing was naive CD4+ T cells from blood. DNA for the CDR3: TGTGCCTGGTCGCCCCTCCGAAATCAGCCCCAGCATTTT. Its protein is CAWSPLRNQPQHF.